These 21 T cell receptor beta chains came from one sample sequenced in a study of T cell repertoires in cytomegalovirus infection. MiXCR, run by TCRdb on the reads, gives a single entry per CDR3 protein. This table has under 300,000 distinct CDR3 sequences, around 20% appearing once. No antigens are known for them. The specimen comprised cultured PBMCs, sampled from culture after CMV antigen stimulation. These receptors came from a human donor in good health (CMV status not recorded). Some clones in this sample may be carry-over from other donors' samples.

This clonotype was seen only a few times. The J gene is TRBJ2-5, the V gene TRBV7-9; maybe TRBD1 (7 bases). Per the germline V gene, CDR1 is SEHNR and CDR2 is FQNEAQ (reference sequence). The CDR3 is made up of 17 amino acids. Trimming shortened V by 0 bases and J by 4 bases, and 18 bases separated the two germline ends. CDR3 in DNA: TGTGCCAGCAGCTTAGCACTTCAATCTCAGGGGGGAGAGACCCAGTACTTC. The encoded protein is CASSLALQSQGGETQYF.

This chain connects TRBV29-1 to TRBJ2-1, with TRBD2 identical over 7 bases. V dropped 7 bases and J dropped 4; count of bases not matched to a gene: 16. The CDR3 contains 16 residues. In germline, CDR1 is SQVTM, CDR2 ANQGSEA. The CDR3 nucleotides are TGCAGCGGGGGGAGAGGCGGGAGTGTCTATTACAATGAGCAGTTCTTC. It encodes CSGGRGGSVYYNEQFF.

This clonotype was recorded many times. The CDR3 DNA follows: TGTGCCAGCAGTTTTGGCAGCGAAGCTTTCTTT. Amino acids: CASSFGSEAFF. The rearrangement links TRBV12-3 or TRBV12-4 to TRBJ1-1; no clear D gene. The CDR3 covers 11 residues. The germline V and J ends were trimmed by 3 bases and 8 bases, with 7 bases remaining between them.

The rearrangement uses TRBV5-6 and TRBJ2-5; no clear D. The V gene lost 3 bases and the J gene lost 2 bases, with 14 bases spanning the gap. Germline V gene data show CDR1 as SGHDT and CDR2 as YYEEEE. The CDR3 sequence is 15 residues long. The CDR3 loop reads CASSYPILGQETQYF. The CDR3 coding sequence is TGTGCCAGCAGCTACCCAATCCTGGGGCAAGAGACCCAGTACTTC.

This clonotype was counted at least ten times. This chain links TRBV6-2 or TRBV6-3 with TRBJ2-4, with TRBD1 as a possible D gene (6 bases). Per germline, CDR1 MNHEY and CDR2 SVGEGT. CDR3 size: 15 residues. The V and J ends lost 5 bases and 3 bases respectively, with 14 bases between them. CDR3 amino acids: CASSDRWTVKNIQYF. The CDR3 DNA reads TGTGCCAGCAGTGACCGGTGGACAGTCAAAAACATTCAGTACTTC.

This rearrangement joins TRBV7-2 to TRBJ2-2, with 7 positions matching TRBD2. This CDR3 contains 16 residues. Germline values: CDR1 SGHTA, CDR2 FQGNSA. V was pared by 4 bases and J by 0 bases, with 5 bases of the junction left unmatched. CDR3 residues: CASSSGLPPNTGELFF. The DNA for the CDR3 is TGTGCCAGCAGCTCGGGACTACCGCCGAACACCGGGGAGCTGTTTTTT.

This clonotype was found many times. The genes are TRBV7-9 and TRBJ2-3, with 7 positions matching TRBD1. V shed 3 bases, J shed 1 base, and the junction held 7 bases outside the gene matches. Germline V CDR1 and CDR2: SEHNR, FQNEAQ (reference sequence). CDR3 length: 16 residues. In nucleotides, the CDR3 is TGTGCCAGCAGCTTCCTACAGGGGTTCGGCACAGATACGCAGTATTTT. This codes for CASSFLQGFGTDTQYF.

In this sample, this clonotype turned up many times. The rearrangement joins TRBV7-2 to TRBJ2-3, with D unresolved. This CDR3 region has 15 residues. Trimming took off 0 bases at V and 1 base at J, with 8 bases between the two ends. CDR1 SGHTA and CDR2 FQGNSA come from the germline V gene. The CDR3 region is CASSLASVGTDTQYF. CDR3 DNA: TGTGCCAGCAGCTTAGCCTCGGTCGGCACAGATACGCAGTATTTT.

In its sample, this clonotype was seen many times. The chain recombines TRBV7-2 with TRBJ1-2, with 9 bases fitting TRBD1. The CDR3 contains 12 residues. V shed 4 bases and J 11 bases; nucleotides not matched to a gene: 5. Per the germline V gene, CDR1 is SGHTA and CDR2 is FQGNSA. As DNA, the CDR3 is TGTGCCAGCAGCTCCCGGACAGGGGTTTACACCTTC. The encoded protein is CASSSRTGVYTF.

This clonotype was detected only a few times. The chain joins TRBV5-4 to TRBJ2-5; unclear D gene. Germline assignment: CDR1 SGHNT and CDR2 YYREEE (reference sequence). Between the trimmed V and J ends, which lost 1 base and 0 bases, there was a span of 10 bases. This CDR3 spans 15 amino acids. Here the CDR3 reads CASSLSIGYQETQYF. As DNA, the CDR3 is TGTGCCAGCAGCTTGAGTATAGGGTACCAAGAGACCCAGTACTTC.

This clonotype was seen repeatedly, ten times or more. The chain employs TRBV19 and TRBJ1-1; D is ambiguous. The CDR3 runs 14 residues. The germline V gene has CDR1 LNHDA and CDR2 SQIVND (reference sequence). V gave up 7 bases and J gave up 1 base, with 13 bases separating them. The chain's CDR3 is CASTLDRQNTEAFF. The CDR3 DNA reads as TGTGCCAGTACTTTGGATCGACAGAACACTGAAGCTTTCTTT. The variable domain in full, completed from reference TRBV19 and TRBJ1-1, reads DGGITQSPKYLFRKEGQNVTLSCEQNLNHDAMYWYRQDPGQGLRLIYYSQIVNDFQKGDIAEGYSVSREKKESFPLTVTSAQKNPTAFYLCASTLDRQNTEAFFGQGTRLTVV.

V and J are TRBV6-1 and TRBJ2-7; D might be TRBD1 (6 bases). Germline assignment: CDR1 MNHNS and CDR2 SASEGT. Trimming removed 0 bases from V and 9 bases from J, with 15 bases in between. The CDR3 is 14 residues long. This chain's CDR3 is CASSEAGAATAQYV. The DNA of the CDR3 is TGTGCCAGCAGTGAAGCGGGGGCCGCGACCGCGCAGTACGTC.

The chain is built from TRBV5-1 and TRBJ1-2; D perhaps matches TRBD1 (6 bases). There are 13 residues in the CDR3. Germline values: CDR1 SGHRS, CDR2 YFSETQ. V was shortened by 0 bases and J by 8 bases, with 11 bases between the two germline ends. The CDR3 DNA follows: TGCGCCAGCAGCTTGGCAGGGGAGTCCGGCTACACCTTC. This sequence encodes CASSLAGESGYTF.

This clonotype was picked up many times. This chain uses TRBV7-8 with TRBJ2-7; the D gene could be TRBD1 or TRBD2 (5 bases each). V was shortened by 0 bases and J by 7 bases, with 16 bases between the two germline ends. CDR3 length equals 15 residues. CDR1 and CDR2 from the germline V gene are SGHVS and FQNEAQ. CDR3 protein: CASSLAATTWGEQYF. CDR3 nucleotides: TGTGCCAGCAGCTTAGCCGCGACTACGTGGGGGGAGCAGTACTTC.

Concerning this clonotype: One junction end disagrees with the germline gene, perhaps due to a read error. The rearrangement links TRBV5-4 to TRBJ2-1, with unresolved D. The germline V gene encodes CDR1 SGHNT and CDR2 YYREEE (reference sequence). CDR3 length equals 13 residues. The CDR3 sequence is CASSGDNSNEQLF. In nucleotides, the CDR3 is TGTGCCAGCAGCGGCGACAATTCCAATGAGCAGCTCTTC.

The CDR3 region is CASSRPMGTDTQYF. Here the CDR3 DNA reads TGTGCCAGCAGTCGTCCCATGGGGACAGATACGCAGTATTTT. The rearrangement links TRBV12-3 or TRBV12-4 to TRBJ2-3; no clear D gene. The CDR3 sequence is 14 residues long. The V end was cut by 5 bases, the J end by 3 bases, with 12 bases between.

The CDR3 reads CASSDEADTQYF. CDR3 coding DNA: TGCGCCAGCAGCGATGAGGCAGATACGCAGTATTTT. The chain is built from TRBV5-1 and TRBJ2-3; D gene unclear. This CDR3 region has 12 residues. CDR1 is SGHRS and CDR2 is YFSETQ in the germline V gene. Trimming removed 4 bases from V and 4 bases from J, with 7 bases in between.

V is TRBV6-1 and J is TRBJ1-2; no reliable D call. Between the trimmed V and J ends, which lost 4 bases and 4 bases, there was a span of 10 bases. Germline values: CDR1 MNHNS, CDR2 SASEGT. This CDR3 region has 13 residues. As DNA, the CDR3 is TGTGCCAGCAGTGGATGGGTTCCCTATGGCTACACCTTC. As protein: CASSGWVPYGYTF.

The chain carries TRBV20-1 and TRBJ1-2, with a tentative D call TRBD1 (5 bases). The V gene's germline CDR1 is DFQATT and CDR2 SNEGSKA (reference sequence). Trimming took 1 base from V and 9 from J, leaving 15 bases between them. The length of the CDR3 is 13 residues. The CDR3 DNA reads as TGCAGTGCTAGAGTGGGGCCGGAGGGGAGCTACACCTTC. Translation gives CSARVGPEGSYTF.

This clonotype has just one count. V gene TRBV6-2 or TRBV6-3 combines with J gene TRBJ2-7; no definite D call. Trimming took off 5 bases at V and 12 bases at J, with 17 bases between the two ends. CDR3 length equals 12 residues. CDR1 is MNHEY, CDR2 SVGEGT, per germline. The CDR3 bases are TGTGCCAGCAGTCAAGGCCGCCTTACCTGGTACTTC. It is translated as CASSQGRLTWYF.

The CDR3 is CSESRNDYNEQFF. The CDR3 region has the DNA TGCAGTGAGAGCCGGAATGACTACAATGAGCAGTTCTTC. This chain uses TRBV20-1 with TRBJ2-1, with no clear D. The CDR3 length is 13 residues. V gave up 7 bases and J gave up 3 bases, with 13 bases separating them. Per germline, CDR1 DFQATT and CDR2 SNEGSKA (reference sequence).